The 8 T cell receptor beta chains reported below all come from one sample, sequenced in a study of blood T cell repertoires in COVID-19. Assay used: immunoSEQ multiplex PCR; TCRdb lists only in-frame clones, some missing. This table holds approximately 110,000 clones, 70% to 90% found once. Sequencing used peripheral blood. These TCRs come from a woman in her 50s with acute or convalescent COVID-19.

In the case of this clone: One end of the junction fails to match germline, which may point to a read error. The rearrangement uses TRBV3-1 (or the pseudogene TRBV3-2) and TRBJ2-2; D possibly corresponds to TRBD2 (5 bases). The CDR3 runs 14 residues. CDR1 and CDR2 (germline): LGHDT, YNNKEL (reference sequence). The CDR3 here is CASSPTGNPGELFF. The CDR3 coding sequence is TGTGCCAGCAGCCCGACGGGGAACCCCGGGGAGCTGTTTTTT.

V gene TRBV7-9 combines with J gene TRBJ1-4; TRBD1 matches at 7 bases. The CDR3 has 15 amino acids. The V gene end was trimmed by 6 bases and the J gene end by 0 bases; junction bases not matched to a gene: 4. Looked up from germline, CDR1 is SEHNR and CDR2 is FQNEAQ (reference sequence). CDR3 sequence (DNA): TGTGCCAGCAGATGGGGGACAGCAACTAATGAAAAACTGTTTTTT. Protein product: CASRWGTATNEKLFF. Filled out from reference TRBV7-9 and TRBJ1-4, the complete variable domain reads DTGVSQNPRHKITKRGQNVTFRCDPISEHNRLYWYRQTLGQGPEFLTYFQNEAQLEKSRLLSDRFSAERPKGSFSTLEIQRTEQGDSAMYLCASRWGTATNEKLFFGSGTQLSVL.

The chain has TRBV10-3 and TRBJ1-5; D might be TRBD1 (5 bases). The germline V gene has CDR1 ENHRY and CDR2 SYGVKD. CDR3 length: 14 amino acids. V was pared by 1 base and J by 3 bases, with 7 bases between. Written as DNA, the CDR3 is TGTGCCATCAGTGAGTGGGGACTCAATCAGCCCCAGCATTTT. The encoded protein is CAISEWGLNQPQHF.

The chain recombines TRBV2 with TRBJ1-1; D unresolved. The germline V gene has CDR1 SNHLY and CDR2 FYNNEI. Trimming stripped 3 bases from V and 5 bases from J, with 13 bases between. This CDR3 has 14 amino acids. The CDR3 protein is CASSDSEPTTEAFF. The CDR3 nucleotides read TGTGCCAGCAGTGATTCCGAGCCCACTACTGAAGCTTTCTTT.

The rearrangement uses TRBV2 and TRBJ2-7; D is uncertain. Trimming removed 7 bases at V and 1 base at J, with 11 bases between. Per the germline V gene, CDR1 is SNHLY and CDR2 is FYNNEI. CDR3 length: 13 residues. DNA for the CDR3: TGTGCCAGCAAGGAGCGCCCTTCCTACGAGCAGTACTTC. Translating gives CASKERPSYEQYF.

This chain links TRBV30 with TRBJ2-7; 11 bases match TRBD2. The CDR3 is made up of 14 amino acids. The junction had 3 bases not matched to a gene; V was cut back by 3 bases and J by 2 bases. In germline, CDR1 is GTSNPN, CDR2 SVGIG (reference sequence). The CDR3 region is CAWRSSGRTYEQYF. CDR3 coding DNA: TGTGCCTGGAGGTCTAGCGGGAGGACCTACGAGCAGTACTTC.

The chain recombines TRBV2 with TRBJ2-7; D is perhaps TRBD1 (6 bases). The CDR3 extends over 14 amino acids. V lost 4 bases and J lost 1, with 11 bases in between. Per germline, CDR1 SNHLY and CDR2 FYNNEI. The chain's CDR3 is CASSVQGNSYEQYF. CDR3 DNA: TGTGCCAGCAGTGTGCAGGGGAATTCCTACGAGCAGTACTTC.

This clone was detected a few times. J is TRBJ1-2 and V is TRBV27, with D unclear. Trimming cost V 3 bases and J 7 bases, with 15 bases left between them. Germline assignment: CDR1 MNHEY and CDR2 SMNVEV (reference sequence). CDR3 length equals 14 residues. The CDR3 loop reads CASSFREGSGGYTF. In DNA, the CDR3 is TGTGCCAGCAGTTTCCGGGAAGGGTCGGGTGGCTACACCTTC.